A selection of T cell receptor beta chains follows, all from one sample in a study of cytotoxic CD8 clonotypes in ibrutinib-treated CLL. The table came from immunoSEQ multiplex PCR; TCRdb's copy has only in-frame clones and leaves some out. Of approximately 280,000 clones listed, roughly three quarters were seen once; the top ten hold about 5.8%. The source was PBMCs, collected at disease progression, from a patient treated with ibrutinib. The receptors derive from a human donor with chronic lymphocytic leukemia. The CDR3 runs from the conserved cysteine through the conserved F or W. The order of the fields is J gene, V gene, CDR3 protein.

J: TRBJ1-6; V: TRBV2; CDR3: CASSNLTGPYNSPLHF
J: TRBJ1-6; V: TRBV6-5; CDR3: CASSYSFNSPLHF
J: TRBJ2-3; V: TRBV14; CDR3: CASSRPGPDTQYF
J: TRBJ2-7; V: TRBV10-3; CDR3: CAISETDEQYF
J: TRBJ1-1; V: TRBV6-1; CDR3: CASIVVLGEAFF
J: TRBJ1-5; V: TRBV19; CDR3: CASSFGSGQPQHF
J: TRBJ1-4; V: TRBV28; CDR3: CASRRGRGFNEKLFF
J: TRBJ2-7; V: TRBV29-1; CDR3: CSVEARTDSYEQYF
J: TRBJ1-2; V: TRBV6-1; CDR3: CASSEAGQVSNYGYTF
J: TRBJ2-1; V: TRBV7-2; CDR3: CASSLADASLAGDEQFF
J: TRBJ1-2; V: TRBV6-1; CDR3: CASSPQGNYGYTF
J: TRBJ1-1; V: TRBV5-1; CDR3: CASSPYAMNTEAFF
J: TRBJ2-7; V: TRBV5-5; CDR3: CASSLARGGEQYF
J: TRBJ2-7; V: TRBV7-2; CDR3: CASSLTSGSKVIYEQYF
J: TRBJ1-1; V: TRBV5-6; CDR3: CASSLRAPSAGAFF
J: TRBJ2-1; V: TRBV5-1; CDR3: CASSPETVGYNEQFF
J: TRBJ1-2; V: TRBV19; CDR3: CASRGTMAVGYTF
J: TRBJ2-5; V: TRBV29-1; CDR3: CSVDPKETQYF
J: TRBJ1-5; V: TRBV18; CDR3: CASSPGAHPNQPQHF
J: TRBJ1-4; V: TRBV25-1; CDR3: CASRVGREKLFF
J: TRBJ2-2; V: TRBV5-1; CDR3: CASSPPGLAGTGTGELFF
J: TRBJ2-3; V: TRBV19; CDR3: CASINLDTQYF
J: TRBJ1-2; V: TRBV19; CDR3: CASSIRSLRGSGGYTF
J: TRBJ1-6; V: TRBV7-6; CDR3: CASSLVGNSPLHF
J: TRBJ1-1; V: TRBV14; CDR3: CASSQDVTNTEAFF
J: TRBJ1-5; V: TRBV28; CDR3: CASSFGPHQPQHF
J: TRBJ2-7; V: TRBV7-2; CDR3: CASSTGTASSYEQYF
J: TRBJ2-7; V: TRBV28; CDR3: CASSPGTGFRESSYEQYF
J: TRBJ2-7; V: TRBV19; CDR3: CASSTPGQVDEQYF
J: TRBJ1-4; V: TRBV5-1; CDR3: CASSLEGTGVFEKLFF
J: TRBJ2-7; V: TRBV9; CDR3: CASSPGTIPYEQYF
J: TRBJ2-2; V: TRBV11-2; CDR3: CASSLVSGGTGELFF
J: TRBJ2-7; V: TRBV6-6; CDR3: CASSYPLGYEQYF
J: TRBJ2-7; V: TRBV15; CDR3: CATPGGRYF
J: TRBJ2-5; V: TRBV6-6; CDR3: CASSYTRLRETQYF
J: TRBJ1-2; V: TRBV2; CDR3: CASSAKSQAPNYGYTF
J: TRBJ2-2; V: TRBV18; CDR3: CASSPDRGAGELFF
J: TRBJ2-1; V: TRBV10-1; CDR3: CASSEEHFNEQFF
J: TRBJ2-2; V: TRBV10-1; CDR3: CASAGTITGELFF
J: TRBJ2-7; V: TRBV6-6; CDR3: CASRTDGVKFDEQYF
J: TRBJ1-5; V: TRBV7-6; CDR3: CASSQTGGKGNQPQHF
J: TRBJ2-7; V: TRBV2; CDR3: CASTLGLALGVEQYF
J: TRBJ2-3; V: TRBV28; CDR3: CASTFTPDTQYF
J: TRBJ2-1; V: TRBV4-2; CDR3: CASSQYSLDGGYYNEQFF
J: TRBJ1-4; V: TRBV5-1; CDR3: CASSLQGNREKLFF
J: TRBJ1-2; V: TRBV28; CDR3: CASTPRRAGYTF
J: TRBJ1-2; V: TRBV4-1; CDR3: CASSQELAGSHGYTF
J: TRBJ1-5; V: TRBV27; CDR3: CASSFGGFNQPQHF
J: TRBJ2-5; V: TRBV29-1; CDR3: CSVDAERLAGGPETQYF
J: TRBJ1-6; V: TRBV19; CDR3: CASNQGFYSPLHF
J: TRBJ2-7; V: TRBV5-1; CDR3: CASSLGAYEQYF